These T cell receptor beta chains were read from a single sample in a study of vaccination effects on CD4 cells after COVID-19. The table came from immunoSEQ multiplex PCR; TCRdb's copy has only in-frame clones and leaves some out. The sample carries around 45,000 clones, around 77% recorded once. Their antigens are not known. Sequenced material: CD4+ T cells from PBMCs cultured with SARS-CoV-2 spike peptides, taken before COVID-19 vaccination. The receptors derive from a human donor who received a COVID-19 vaccine. Both conserved end residues are part of each CDR3. A D gene is named only where the DNA matches it firmly. Only part of the rows carry a size: once, few, many, or a class if the clone is expanded.

>TRBJ2-2|-|-|TRBV2
CASSEFRVTTGELFF
TGTGCCAGCAGTGAGTTCAGGGTTACGACCGGGGAGCTGTTTTTT
>TRBJ2-3|-|-|TRBV5-1
CASSLGAAVTDTQYF
TGCGCCAGCAGCTTGGGCGCGGCGGTCACAGATACGCAGTATTTT
>TRBJ2-5|TRBD1|-|TRBV6-2/TRBV6-3
CASSYSRTGGLETQYF
TGTGCCAGCAGTTACTCGAGGACAGGGGGCTTGGAGACCCAGTACTTC
>TRBJ1-5|-|once|TRBV19
CASSIAGVAPQHF
TGTGCCAGTAGTATAGCGGGGGTCGCGCCCCAGCATTTT
>TRBJ2-5|-|-|TRBV18
CASSIGYQETQYF
TGTGCCAGCTCAATCGGCTATCAAGAGACCCAGTACTTC
>TRBJ1-2|-|-|TRBV4-3
CASSQDRSAYGYTF
TGCGCCAGCAGCCAAGATCGTTCAGCATATGGCTACACCTTC
>TRBJ1-2|-|-|TRBV7-9
CASSLIAGGAWGYTF
TGTGCCAGCAGCTTAATCGCCGGGGGGGCTTGGGGCTACACCTTC
>TRBJ1-2|-|-|TRBV19
CASSIVPLGRMGNYGYTF
TGTGCCAGTAGTATAGTCCCTCTGGGACGGATGGGAAACTATGGCTACACCTTC
>TRBJ2-2|TRBD1|-|TRBV18
CASSPYRGLNTGELFF
TGTGCCAGCTCACCTTACAGGGGGCTGAACACCGGGGAGCTGTTTTTT
>TRBJ1-5|TRBD1|-|TRBV7-8
CASSPSDRGYQPQHF
TGTGCCAGCAGCCCCTCCGACAGGGGGTACCAGCCCCAGCATTTT
>TRBJ1-3|-|-|TRBV28
CASSLPQGYLSGNTIYF
TGTGCCAGCAGTTTGCCACAGGGCTACCTCTCTGGAAACACCATATATTTT
>TRBJ1-2|-|-|TRBV11-2
CASSSMGGYGYTF
TGTGCCAGCAGCTCAATGGGGGGTTATGGCTACACCTTC
>TRBJ1-6|TRBD1|-|TRBV2
CACVRTGSSPLHF
TGTGCCTGTGTGCGGACAGGGAGTTCACCCCTCCACTTT
>TRBJ2-2|TRBD2|-|TRBV19
CASSMSRASGNTGELFF
TGTGCCAGTAGTATGTCTCGGGCTAGCGGGAACACCGGGGAGCTGTTTTTT
>TRBJ1-1|-|-|TRBV4-3
CASSPQFRGTEAFF
TGCGCCAGCAGCCCCCAGTTTAGAGGGACAGAAGCTTTCTTT
>TRBJ1-1|-|-|TRBV6-5
CASTQQDFSEAFF
TGTGCCAGCACCCAGCAGGACTTCTCTGAAGCTTTCTTT
>TRBJ2-2|-|few|TRBV14
CASSATRLNTGELFF
TGTGCCAGCAGTGCGACTAGGTTAAACACCGGGGAGCTGTTTTTT
>TRBJ2-2|-|-|TRBV6-5
CASSLPRGELFF
TGTGCCAGCAGCCTACCTCGCGGGGAGCTGTTTTTT
>TRBJ1-1|-|-|TRBV5-6
CASSLGGGDTEAFF
TGTGCCAGCAGCTTGGGTGGAGGGGACACTGAAGCTTTCTTT
>TRBJ2-3|TRBD2|-|TRBV9
CASSAGLAVTDTQYF
TGTGCCAGCAGCGCCGGACTAGCGGTCACAGATACGCAGTATTTT
>TRBJ1-6|TRBD1|-|TRBV12-5
CASGRQGAESPLHF
TGTGCTAGTGGCCGACAGGGCGCAGAATCACCCCTCCACTTT
>TRBJ2-5|TRBD1|-|TRBV5-1
CASSSGQGSETQYF
TGCGCCAGCAGCTCTGGACAGGGTAGCGAGACCCAGTACTTC
>TRBJ2-1|TRBD1|few|TRBV3-1/TRBV3-2
CASSRQGSYNEQFF
TGTGCCAGCAGCCGACAGGGCTCCTACAATGAGCAGTTCTTC
>TRBJ2-4|TRBD2|-|TRBV3-1/TRBV3-2
CASSQEPSGRAYF
TGTGCCAGCAGCCAAGAACCAAGCGGGAGGGCGTACTTC
>TRBJ2-3|-|-|TRBV19
CASSRGHTDTQYF
TGTGCCAGTAGCCGGGGGCACACAGATACGCAGTATTTT
>TRBJ1-1|-|-|TRBV6-5
CASSYSPPPNTEAFF
TGTGCCAGCAGTTACTCCCCCCCACCGAACACTGAAGCTTTCTTT
>TRBJ2-6|TRBD1|-|TRBV19
CASRRDRIAGANVLTF
TGTGCCAGTAGAAGGGACAGGATTGCCGGGGCCAACGTCCTGACTTTC
>TRBJ2-5|-|-|TRBV5-6
CASSKLRETQYF
TGTGCCAGCAGCAAACTACGGGAGACCCAGTACTTC
>TRBJ1-2|-|-|TRBV4-2
CASSQSMAGNGYGYTF
TGTGCCAGCAGCCAGTCCATGGCCGGGAACGGGTATGGCTACACCTTC